Included here is one T cell receptor beta chain sequence, with context. Its antigen remains unknown. Repertoires were generated with immunoSEQ multiplex PCR, while TCRdb's copy carries only in-frame clones and drops some. The sample has millions of clones, 85% to 95% seen once. The data were taken from a study of shared clonotypes between healthy human individuals. Study-wide points: Naive subsets tended to show greater estimated richness than memory subsets.

CD45RO-negative CD8 cells positively selected for CCR7 made up the naive population, which excluded terminally differentiated effector memory CD45RA+ cells. The receptor comes from a young man in good health. Some clones in this sample may be carry-over from other donors' samples. Sequencing input: naive CD8+ T cells from PBMCs.

DNA of the CDR3: TGTGCCAGCAGTCCCACACTGGAGCCAGATACGCAGTATTTT. Its protein is CASSPTLEPDTQYF. The genes are TRBV27 and TRBJ2-3; D is undetermined. The CDR3 has 14 residues. CDR1 MNHEY and CDR2 SMNVEV come from the germline V gene (reference sequence). Between the trimmed V and J ends, which lost 5 bases and 4 bases, there was a span of 13 bases.